These 10 T cell receptor beta chains were sequenced from one sample in a study of shared clonotypes between healthy human individuals. Assay: immunoSEQ multiplex PCR; the TCRdb copy retains only in-frame clones and omits some. The table shows nearly 1,000,000 clones, with over 75% occurring only once. The sequenced material came from memory CD4+ T cells sorted from blood. The subset: CD45RA-negative fraction. Source of these receptors: a man aged 18 to 30 in good health.

The genes are TRBV30 and TRBJ2-1; 12 bases map to TRBD2. The CDR3 runs to 15 residues. Germline V gives CDR1 GTSNPN, CDR2 SVGIG (reference sequence). The ends lost 0 bases at V and 9 bases at J; junction bases unmatched: 6. The CDR3 loop reads CAWSVILAGGAEQFF. CDR3 in DNA: TGTGCCTGGAGTGTAATCCTAGCGGGAGGGGCTGAGCAGTTCTTC.

This clone occurred once. This chain joins TRBV6-1 and TRBJ2-1; 9 bases map to TRBD2. The CDR3 spans 15 residues. Trimming cost V 6 bases and J 0 bases; bases outside gene matches: 3. Germline CDR1 reads MNHNS; CDR2 reads SASEGT. CDR3 in DNA: TGTGCCAGCAGGACTAGCGGCAGCTCCTACAATGAGCAGTTCTTC. Amino acids: CASRTSGSSYNEQFF.

The rearrangement links TRBV28 to TRBJ2-7, with 8 bases identical to TRBD1. Germline lookup yields CDR1 MDHEN and CDR2 SYDVKM. Trimming at V came to 1 base and at J to 2 bases, leaving 7 bases not matched to a gene. This CDR3 is built from 16 residues. DNA of the CDR3: TGTGCCAGCAGTTTATCCCAGTGGACAGGGACCTACGAGCAGTACTTC. It specifies CASSLSQWTGTYEQYF.

The chain combines TRBV18 with TRBJ2-2, with unresolved D. V was pared by 3 bases and J by 1 base, with 12 bases between. The length of the CDR3 is 16 residues. Germline V CDR1 and CDR2: KGHSH, LQKENI. CDR3 amino acids: CASSPNRAGNTGELFF. For the CDR3, the DNA is TGTGCCAGCTCACCGAATAGGGCAGGGAACACCGGGGAGCTGTTTTTT.

This clone was recorded once. This chain joins TRBV2 and TRBJ1-6; TRBD1 matches 8 bases. The CDR3 has 15 amino acids. J lost 7 bases, V lost 9 bases, and 11 bases had no gene match. CDR1 and CDR2 from the germline V gene are SNHLY and FYNNEI. DNA for the CDR3: TGTGCCAGTAACCCGGACAGGGTTGGAAATTCACCCCTCCACTTT. Its translation: CASNPDRVGNSPLHF.

The sample holds one count of this clone. This chain uses TRBV7-2 with TRBJ2-1; D not resolved. CDR1 and CDR2 from the germline V gene are SGHTA and FQGNSA. V dropped 4 bases and J dropped 3 bases, with 16 bases sitting between them. This CDR3 has 16 amino acids. CDR3 amino acids: CASSSQASLSYNEQFF. The CDR3 nucleotides read TGTGCCAGCAGCTCCCAGGCCTCCCTCAGCTACAATGAGCAGTTCTTC.

The chain uses TRBV5-1 and TRBJ2-7, with 7 bases identical to TRBD1. Germline assignment: CDR1 SGHRS and CDR2 YFSETQ. The J segment lost 3 bases and the V segment lost 4 bases, leaving 7 bases of the junction unmatched. The CDR3 runs to 14 residues. The CDR3 spells CASSPRDSLYEQYF. In nucleotides, the CDR3 is TGCGCCAGCAGCCCCAGGGACAGCCTCTACGAGCAGTACTTC.

This rearrangement joins TRBV27 to TRBJ2-7; the match to TRBD2 covers 9 bases. This CDR3 is built from 15 residues. Germline V lookup: CDR1 MNHEY, CDR2 SMNVEV (reference sequence). The trim removed 8 bases at V and 1 base at J, leaving 9 bases unmatched. DNA of the CDR3: TGTGCCAGCGGACCTGCTAGCGGGGCTTCCTACGAGCAGTACTTC. Protein: CASGPASGASYEQYF.

V is TRBV6-1 and J is TRBJ1-5; TRBD1 is a possible D gene (6 bases). Looked up from germline, CDR1 is MNHNS and CDR2 is SASEGT. The CDR3 spans 17 residues. With 1 base removed from V and 0 bases from J, the gap between germline ends came to 13 bases. Here the CDR3 reads CASSEGQKGGSNQPQHF. The CDR3 DNA reads TGTGCCAGCAGTGAAGGGCAAAAGGGGGGTAGCAATCAGCCCCAGCATTTT.

V and J are TRBV27 and TRBJ2-4; no firm D call. The CDR3 sequence is 14 residues long. The germline V gene has CDR1 MNHEY and CDR2 SMNVEV (reference sequence). V lost 5 bases and J lost 2, with 10 bases in between. This chain's CDR3 is CASSLLATKNIQYF. CDR3 DNA sequence: TGTGCCAGCAGTCTGTTGGCAACCAAAAACATTCAGTACTTC.